The 27 T cell receptor beta chains listed next were all sequenced from one sample in a study of Ad26.COV2.S vaccination and SARS-CoV-2 variants. Treatment in this sample: around 19 received Ad26.COV2.S at low or high dose, single or two shots; about 5 received placebo; per-sample allocation not given. Sampling was performed 63 days after the first vaccine or placebo injection. Assay: immunoSEQ multiplex PCR; the TCRdb copy retains only in-frame clones and omits some. The sample has approximately 480,000 clones, around nine tenths seen once. Source: peripheral blood, taken in a trial of Ad26.COV2.S vaccine versus placebo. These receptors were taken from a person between 18 and 65 years old who received the Ad26.COV2.S COVID-19 vaccine or a placebo.

As to this clone: Other DNA sequences from this sample encode an identical CDR3 as well. The CDR3 loop reads CSVDGQNTGELFF. The CDR3 DNA sequence: TGCAGCGTGGACGGACAGAATACCGGGGAGCTGTTTTTT. The chain has TRBV29-1 and TRBJ2-2; possible D gene TRBD1, 6 bases. With 6 bases removed from V and 5 bases from J, the gap between germline ends came to 13 bases. The germline gives CDR1 SQVTM, CDR2 ANQGSEA. The CDR3 length is 13 residues.

This sequence joins TRBV29-1 and TRBJ2-7; TRBD1 matches at 7 bases. Unmatched junction bases numbered 20, after V lost 6 bases and J lost 9 bases. This CDR3 has 15 amino acids. The germline gives CDR1 SQVTM, CDR2 ANQGSEA. The CDR3 spells CSVLNDREFRLRQYF. The CDR3 nucleotides are TGCAGCGTCCTCAACGACAGGGAATTCCGTCTACGGCAGTACTTC.

The chain combines TRBV3-1 (or the pseudogene TRBV3-2) with TRBJ2-2; no reliable D call. V dropped 4 bases and J dropped 4 bases, with 10 bases sitting between them. Germline V lookup: CDR1 LGHDT, CDR2 YNNKEL (reference sequence). The CDR3 loop spans 14 amino acids. The DNA of the CDR3 is TGTGCCAGCAGCCGAGGACCGATCACCGGGGAGCTGTTTTTT. Residues: CASSRGPITGELFF.

This clone was counted only a few times. A junction end diverges from the germline sequence, so it may reflect a read error. V gene TRBV6-5 combines with J gene TRBJ1-2; D is undetermined. Germline V gene sequence: CDR1 MNHEY, CDR2 SVGAGI. This CDR3 has 12 amino acids. The CDR3 is CASSSLEGRENF. CDR3 nucleotides: TGTGCCAGCAGTTCCCTTGAGGGCCGAGAGAACTTC.

The V call is TRBV10-3, the J call TRBJ1-2; 7 nucleotides match TRBD1. Losses at the gene ends were 6 bases for V and 8 bases for J; bases not matched to a gene: 15. Looked up from germline, CDR1 is ENHRY and CDR2 is SYGVKD. This CDR3 is built from 15 residues. In DNA form, the CDR3 reads TGTGCCATCAGAGGGGGCGAGTTAAGGGGGCAAGGCTACACCTTC. Protein sequence: CAIRGGELRGQGYTF.

The V gene is TRBV5-5, the J gene TRBJ2-5; unclear D gene. Germline CDR1 reads SGHKS; CDR2 reads YYEKEE (reference sequence). This CDR3 is 12 amino acids long. The germline V and J ends were trimmed by 2 bases and 6 bases, with 8 bases remaining between them. CDR3 sequence: CASSFGPQTQYF. DNA of the CDR3: TGTGCCAGCAGCTTTGGACCCCAGACCCAGTACTTC.

J is TRBJ1-1 and V is TRBV19; D is unclear. This CDR3 has 12 amino acids. Trimming removed 1 base from V and 8 bases from J, with 8 bases in between. Per germline, CDR1 LNHDA and CDR2 SQIVND (reference sequence). CDR3 sequence reads: CASSIGWGEAFF. In DNA, the CDR3 is TGTGCCAGTAGTATAGGGTGGGGAGAAGCTTTCTTT. Using reference TRBV19 and TRBJ1-1 for the parts outside the CDR3, the full variable domain is DGGITQSPKYLFRKEGQNVTLSCEQNLNHDAMYWYRQDPGQGLRLIYYSQIVNDFQKGDIAEGYSVSREKKESFPLTVTSAQKNPTAFYLCASSIGWGEAFFGQGTRLTVV.

The genes are TRBV7-8 and TRBJ1-1, with D perhaps TRBD1 (5 bases). CDR3 length equals 16 residues. With 0 bases removed from V and 3 bases from J, the gap between germline ends came to 14 bases. Per the germline V gene, CDR1 is SGHVS and CDR2 is FQNEAQ. CDR3: CASSLAGGKAYTEAFF. The CDR3, as DNA: TGTGCCAGCAGCTTAGCGGGGGGTAAGGCGTACACTGAAGCTTTCTTT.

The count of this clone is one. This chain's CDR3 is CASSIRQGGSYNEQFF. The CDR3 DNA follows: TGTGCCAGCAGCATTCGACAGGGAGGTTCCTACAATGAGCAGTTCTTC. The J gene is TRBJ2-1, the V gene TRBV11-1; D may be TRBD1 (7 bases). Between the trimmed V and J ends, which lost 5 bases and 1 base, there was a span of 15 bases. This CDR3 spans 16 amino acids. CDR1 SGHAT and CDR2 FQDESV come from the germline V gene (reference sequence). The full variable domain, completed using reference TRBV11-1 and TRBJ2-1, is EAEVAQSPRYKITEKSQAVAFWCDPISGHATLYWYRQILGQGPELLVQFQDESVVDDSQLPKDRFSAERLKGVDSTLKIQPAELGDSAMYLCASSIRQGGSYNEQFFGPGTRLTVL.

CDR3 bases: TGTGCCAGCAGTTCACCGGGGACTAGCGGAACGACCCAGTACTTC. Its translation is CASSSPGTSGTTQYF. The gene calls are TRBV5-4 and TRBJ2-5, with 11 bases aligning to TRBD2. The CDR3 is made up of 15 amino acids. Germline-derived CDR1 and CDR2 are SGHNT and YYREEE (reference sequence). Trimming removed 5 bases from V and 7 bases from J; junction bases left unmatched: 10.

V gene TRBV5-1 combines with J gene TRBJ1-1, with a weak D call TRBD1 (5 bases). V was shortened by 1 base and J by 4 bases, with 11 bases between the two germline ends. The CDR3 spans 14 residues. Germline V gene data show CDR1 as SGHRS and CDR2 as YFSETQ. CDR3 region: CASSLWGSGTEAFF. The CDR3 DNA sequence: TGCGCCAGCAGCTTGTGGGGCTCGGGCACTGAAGCTTTCTTT.

The chain couples TRBV28 to TRBJ2-1, with D possibly matching TRBD2 (7 bases). This CDR3 has 15 amino acids. V was cut by 6 bases and J by 7 bases, with 19 bases left in between. Germline lookup yields CDR1 MDHEN and CDR2 SYDVKM. The CDR3: CASSQGGLLLNEQFF. In DNA, the CDR3 is TGTGCCAGCAGCCAAGGGGGACTACTCTTGAATGAGCAGTTCTTC.

The rearrangement links TRBV14 to TRBJ2-1; 7 nucleotides agree with TRBD1. The CDR3 extends over 16 amino acids. The V segment lost 0 bases and the J segment 7 bases; nucleotides outside the gene matches: 9. Germline assignment: CDR1 SGHDN and CDR2 FVKESK. CDR3 in amino acids: CASSQDSQGVKNEQFF. The CDR3 coding sequence is TGTGCCAGCAGCCAAGATAGTCAGGGGGTGAAAAATGAGCAGTTCTTC.

J is TRBJ2-7 and V is TRBV27, with TRBD1 identical over 9 bases. Per germline, CDR1 MNHEY and CDR2 SMNVEV (reference sequence). The V gene end was trimmed by 2 bases and the J gene end by 3 bases; junction bases not matched to a gene: 17. The CDR3 runs to 19 residues. The chain's CDR3 is CASSLRWGGEGQGVYEQYF. The CDR3 nucleotides are TGTGCCAGCAGTTTAAGGTGGGGGGGGGAGGGACAGGGCGTCTACGAGCAGTACTTC.

Details on this clone: Distinct nucleotide sequences in the sample also encode this CDR3. This chain links TRBV30 with TRBJ1-1; D remains unclear. Per germline, CDR1 GTSNPN and CDR2 SVGIG (reference sequence). This CDR3 is 11 amino acids long. V was trimmed by 0 bases and J by 7 bases, leaving 6 bases between them. In DNA, the CDR3 is TGTGCCTGGAGTGTTAGGTATGAAGCTTTCTTT. This sequence encodes CAWSVRYEAFF.

The chain has TRBV5-1 and TRBJ2-2, with a possible D match to TRBD2 (6 bases). Trimming cost V 5 bases and J 5 bases, with 13 bases left between them. The CDR3 extends over 14 amino acids. Germline CDR1 SGHRS, CDR2 YFSETQ. DNA of the CDR3: TGCGCCAGCAGTACACTAGCAGCTACCGGGGAGCTGTTTTTT. Translated: CASSTLAATGELFF.

V usage is TRBV24-1 and J usage is TRBJ1-3; D not resolved. Germline V gene data show CDR1 as KGHDR and CDR2 as SFDVKD. The CDR3 totals 16 residues. V lost 4 bases and J 1 base, leaving 13 bases between the germline ends. CDR3 sequence: CATSDSTVASGNTIYF. CDR3 nucleotides: TGTGCCACCAGTGACTCGACTGTAGCGTCTGGAAACACCATATATTTT.

This chain joins TRBV4-3 and TRBJ1-3; D is uncertain. Germline lookup yields CDR1 LGHNA and CDR2 YSLEER. The CDR3 sequence is 13 residues long. The V and J ends lost 1 base and 8 bases respectively, with 9 bases between them. CDR3 sequence (DNA): TGCGCCAGCAGCCAAGTTGCCCGAGACACCATATATTTT. Amino acids: CASSQVARDTIYF.

The chain joins TRBV7-2 to TRBJ1-3; 7 positions match TRBD1. Germline V CDR1 and CDR2: SGHTA, FQGNSA. V gave up 5 bases and J gave up 4 bases; unmatched junction bases: 8. CDR3 length: 15 residues. CDR3 residues: CASSPTPGQGNTIYF. The DNA of the CDR3 is TGTGCCAGCAGCCCTACTCCGGGACAGGGAAACACCATATATTTT.

V and J are TRBV7-9 and TRBJ1-2; D unclear. Germline V lookup: CDR1 SEHNR, CDR2 FQNEAQ (reference sequence). V was trimmed by 2 bases and J by 2 bases, leaving 6 bases between them. CDR3 length: 13 amino acids. CDR3 sequence reads: CASSLTRNYGYTF. CDR3 sequence (DNA): TGTGCCAGCAGCTTAACACGGAACTATGGCTACACCTTC.

This sequence joins TRBV7-8 and TRBJ1-5, with 7 bases identical to TRBD1. Germline-derived CDR1 and CDR2 are SGHVS and FQNEAQ. This CDR3 has 15 residues. V was clipped by 1 base and J by 7 bases; unmatched bases: 7. DNA of the CDR3: TGTGCCAGCAGCTTAGGGCAAGGGGGCCGGCAGCCCCAGCATTTT. As protein: CASSLGQGGRQPQHF. Based on the CDR3 plus reference TRBV7-8 and TRBJ1-5, the full variable domain is GAGVSQSPRYKVAKRGQDVALRCDPISGHVSLFWYQQALGQGPEFLTYFQNEAQLDKSGLPSDRFFAERPEGSVSTLKIQRTQQEDSAVYLCASSLGQGGRQPQHFGDGTRLSIL.

This chain links TRBV29-1 with TRBJ2-2; D call uncertain. V was cut by 7 bases and J by 4 bases, with 10 bases left in between. Germline V CDR1 and CDR2: SQVTM, ANQGSEA. CDR3 size: 12 residues. CDR3 sequence reads: CSGRIGTGELFF. The CDR3, as DNA: TGCAGCGGCCGCATCGGCACCGGGGAGCTGTTTTTT.

This clone was observed many times. V and J are TRBV30 and TRBJ1-1, with unresolved D. The CDR3 covers 13 residues. Trimming shortened V by 4 bases and J by 3 bases, and 12 bases separated the two germline ends. CDR1 GTSNPN and CDR2 SVGIG come from the germline V gene (reference sequence). CDR3 protein: CAWITTADTEAFF. CDR3 coding DNA: TGTGCCTGGATTACAACGGCCGACACTGAAGCTTTCTTT.

This clone was observed a single time. The V call is TRBV9, the J call TRBJ1-1; the match to TRBD1 covers 7 bases. V was clipped by 4 bases and J by 0 bases; unmatched bases: 6. The CDR3 spans 15 residues. Germline loops: CDR1 SGDLS, CDR2 YYNGEE. The CDR3 loop reads CASSPRDSMNTEAFF. CDR3 DNA: TGTGCCAGCAGCCCCCGGGACAGCATGAACACTGAAGCTTTCTTT. The whole variable domain, filled in from reference TRBV9 and TRBJ1-1, reads DSGVTQTPKHLITATGQRVTLRCSPRSGDLSVYWYQQSLDQGLQFLIQYYNGEERAKGNILERFSAQQFPDLHSELNLSSLELGDSALYFCASSPRDSMNTEAFFGQGTRLTVV.

In this sample, this clone turned up once. This chain uses TRBV27 with TRBJ1-5; TRBD1 matches at 8 bases. The germline CDR1 and CDR2 sequences are MNHEY and SMNVEV (reference sequence). The V and J ends lost 8 bases and 6 bases, in that order; junction bases with no gene match: 9. The CDR3 consists of 14 residues. The CDR3 loop reads CASWRTGQSQPQHF. The CDR3 DNA is TGTGCCAGCTGGAGGACAGGGCAGAGTCAGCCCCAGCATTTT.

The chain employs TRBV7-9 and TRBJ2-3; TRBD2 matches 9 bases. Germline-derived CDR1 and CDR2 are SEHNR and FQNEAQ (reference sequence). CDR3 length: 16 residues. The V gene end was trimmed by 3 bases and the J gene end by 3 bases; junction bases not matched to a gene: 7. As DNA, the CDR3 is TGTGCCAGCAGCTTCTTATCGACTAGCGGAACAGATACGCAGTATTTT. Amino acid sequence: CASSFLSTSGTDTQYF.

This chain joins TRBV28 and TRBJ1-1; 7 nucleotides match TRBD1. The germline gives CDR1 MDHEN, CDR2 SYDVKM. The CDR3 consists of 14 residues. J lost 5 bases, V lost 3 bases, and 6 bases had no gene match. The CDR3: CASSFTARGTEAFF. The CDR3 DNA is TGTGCCAGCAGTTTTACGGCCAGGGGGACTGAAGCTTTCTTT.